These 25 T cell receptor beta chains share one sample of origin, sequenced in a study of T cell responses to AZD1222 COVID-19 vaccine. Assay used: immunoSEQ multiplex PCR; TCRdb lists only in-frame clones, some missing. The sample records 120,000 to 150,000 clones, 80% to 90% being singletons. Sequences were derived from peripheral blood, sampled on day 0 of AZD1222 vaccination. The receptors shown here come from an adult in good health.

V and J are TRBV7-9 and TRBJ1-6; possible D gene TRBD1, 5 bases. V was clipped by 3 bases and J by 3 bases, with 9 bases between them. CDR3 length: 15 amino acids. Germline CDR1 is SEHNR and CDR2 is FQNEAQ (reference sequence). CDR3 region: CASSFQGSYNSPLHF. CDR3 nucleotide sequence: TGTGCCAGCAGCTTTCAGGGAAGCTATAATTCACCCCTCCACTTT.

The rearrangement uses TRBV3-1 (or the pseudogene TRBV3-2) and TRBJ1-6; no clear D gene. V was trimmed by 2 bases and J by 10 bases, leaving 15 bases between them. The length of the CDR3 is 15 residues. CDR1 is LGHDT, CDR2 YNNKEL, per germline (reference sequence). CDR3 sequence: CASSQPTSGNSPLHF. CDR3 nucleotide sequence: TGTGCCAGCAGCCAACCCACATCAGGAAACTCACCCCTCCACTTT.

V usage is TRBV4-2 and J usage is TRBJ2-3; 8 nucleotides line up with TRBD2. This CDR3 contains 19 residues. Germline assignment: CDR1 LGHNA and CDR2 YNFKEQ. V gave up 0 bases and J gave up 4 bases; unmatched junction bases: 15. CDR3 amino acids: CASSQDLLFSGVGADTQYF. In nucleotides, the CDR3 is TGTGCCAGCAGCCAAGACCTCCTCTTTAGCGGGGTGGGGGCAGATACGCAGTATTTT.

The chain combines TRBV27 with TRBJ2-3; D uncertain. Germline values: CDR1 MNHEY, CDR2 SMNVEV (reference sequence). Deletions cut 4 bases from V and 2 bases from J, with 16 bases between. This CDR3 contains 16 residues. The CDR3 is CASSSLLPSNTDTQYF. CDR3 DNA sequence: TGTGCCAGCAGTTCCCTATTGCCTTCTAACACAGATACGCAGTATTTT.

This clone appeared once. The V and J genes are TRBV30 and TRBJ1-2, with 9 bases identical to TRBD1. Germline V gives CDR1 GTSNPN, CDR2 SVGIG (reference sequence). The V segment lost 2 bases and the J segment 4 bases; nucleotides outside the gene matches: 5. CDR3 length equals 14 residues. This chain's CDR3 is CAWSTTTGGYGYTF. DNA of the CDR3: TGTGCCTGGAGTACAACGACAGGGGGCTATGGCTACACCTTC.

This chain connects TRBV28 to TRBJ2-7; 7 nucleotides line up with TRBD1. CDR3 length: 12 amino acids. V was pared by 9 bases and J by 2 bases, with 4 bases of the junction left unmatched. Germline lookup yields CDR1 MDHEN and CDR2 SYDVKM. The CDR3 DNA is TGTGCCAGGAGCAGGGGGACCTACGAGCAGTACTTC. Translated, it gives CARSRGTYEQYF.

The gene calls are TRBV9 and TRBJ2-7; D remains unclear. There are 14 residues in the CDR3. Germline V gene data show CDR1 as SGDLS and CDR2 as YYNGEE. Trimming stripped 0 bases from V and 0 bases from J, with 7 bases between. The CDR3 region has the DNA TGTGCCAGCAGCGTAGGGTACGGCTCCTACGAGCAGTACTTC. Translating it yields CASSVGYGSYEQYF.

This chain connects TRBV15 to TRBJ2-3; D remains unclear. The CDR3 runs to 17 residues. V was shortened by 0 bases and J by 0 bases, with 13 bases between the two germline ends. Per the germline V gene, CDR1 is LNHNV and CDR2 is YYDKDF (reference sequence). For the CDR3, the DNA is TGTGCCACCAGCAGAGATACCCTTCGGTCTAGCACAGATACGCAGTATTTT. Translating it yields CATSRDTLRSSTDTQYF.

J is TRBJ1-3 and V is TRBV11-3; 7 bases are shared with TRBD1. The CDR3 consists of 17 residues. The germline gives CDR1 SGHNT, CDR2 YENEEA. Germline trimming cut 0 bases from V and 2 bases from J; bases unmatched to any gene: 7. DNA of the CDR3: TGTGCCAGCAGCTTAGATTGGACAGGTTTTACTGGAAACACCATATATTTT. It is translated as CASSLDWTGFTGNTIYF.

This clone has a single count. The CDR3 reads CASSGTGGNYGYTF. The CDR3 DNA reads TGCGCCAGCAGCGGGACAGGGGGAAACTATGGCTACACCTTC. The chain has TRBV5-1 and TRBJ1-2, with 11 bases that match TRBD1. The CDR3 sequence is 14 residues long. The trim removed 4 bases at V and 2 bases at J, leaving 1 base unmatched. CDR1 SGHRS and CDR2 YFSETQ come from the germline V gene. Drawing the rest from reference TRBV5-1 and TRBJ1-2, the complete variable domain is KAGVTQTPRYLIKTRGQQVTLSCSPISGHRSVSWYQQTPGQGLQFLFEYFSETQRNKGNFPGRFSGRQFSNSRSEMNVSTLELGDSALYLCASSGTGGNYGYTFGSGTRLTVV.

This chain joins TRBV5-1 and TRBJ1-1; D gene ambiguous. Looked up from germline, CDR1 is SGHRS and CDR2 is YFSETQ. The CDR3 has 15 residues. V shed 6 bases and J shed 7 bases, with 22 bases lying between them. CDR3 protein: CASTSSGPLNGEAFF. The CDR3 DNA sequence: TGCGCCAGCACTTCCTCAGGCCCCCTCAACGGTGAAGCTTTCTTT. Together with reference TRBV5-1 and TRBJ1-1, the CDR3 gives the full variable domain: KAGVTQTPRYLIKTRGQQVTLSCSPISGHRSVSWYQQTPGQGLQFLFEYFSETQRNKGNFPGRFSGRQFSNSRSEMNVSTLELGDSALYLCASTSSGPLNGEAFFGQGTRLTVV.

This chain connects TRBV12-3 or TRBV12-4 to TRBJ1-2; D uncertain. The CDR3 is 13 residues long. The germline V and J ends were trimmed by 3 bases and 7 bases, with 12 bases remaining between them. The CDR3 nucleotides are TGTGCCAGCAGTTTCGGTCTCTCGGGTGGCTACACCTTC. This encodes CASSFGLSGGYTF.

The CDR3 coding sequence is TGTGCCAGTAGTACCCCGGGGAGGACTGAAGCTTTCTTT. Translation gives CASSTPGRTEAFF. The chain uses TRBV19 and TRBJ1-1; D remains unclear. Trimming removed 4 bases from V and 5 bases from J, with 11 bases in between. The CDR3 covers 13 residues. Germline loops: CDR1 LNHDA, CDR2 SQIVND (reference sequence).

The CDR3 spells CASRREERTWGYTF. CDR3 sequence (DNA): TGTGCCAGCAGGAGGGAGGAGCGGACGTGGGGCTACACCTTC. The chain carries TRBV2 and TRBJ1-2; D is ambiguous. The V and J ends lost 6 bases and 8 bases respectively, with 19 bases between them. Germline CDR1 and CDR2: SNHLY and FYNNEI. The length of the CDR3 is 14 residues. The whole variable domain, remainder taken from reference TRBV2 and TRBJ1-2, is EPEVTQTPSHQVTQMGQEVILRCVPISNHLYFYWYRQILGQKVEFLVSFYNNEISEKSEIFDDQFSVERPDGSNFTLKIRSTKLEDSAMYFCASRREERTWGYTFGSGTRLTVV.

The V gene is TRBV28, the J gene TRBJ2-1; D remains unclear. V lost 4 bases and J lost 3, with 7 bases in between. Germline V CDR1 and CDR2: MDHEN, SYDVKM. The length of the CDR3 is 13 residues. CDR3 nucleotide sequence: TGTGCCAGCAGTTCCGGTTACTACAATGAGCAGTTCTTC. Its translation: CASSSGYYNEQFF. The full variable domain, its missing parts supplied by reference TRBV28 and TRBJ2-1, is DVKVTQSSRYLVKRTGEKVFLECVQDMDHENMFWYRQDPGLGLRLIYFSYDVKMKEKGDIPEGYSVSREKKERFSLILESASTNQTSMYLCASSSGYYNEQFFGPGTRLTVL.

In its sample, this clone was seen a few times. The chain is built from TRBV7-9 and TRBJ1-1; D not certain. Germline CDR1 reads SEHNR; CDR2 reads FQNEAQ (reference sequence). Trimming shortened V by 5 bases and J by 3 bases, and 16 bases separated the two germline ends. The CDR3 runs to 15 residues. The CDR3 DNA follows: TGTGCCAGCAGCGACGAGGACCGAGGGTACACTGAAGCTTTCTTT. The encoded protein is CASSDEDRGYTEAFF.

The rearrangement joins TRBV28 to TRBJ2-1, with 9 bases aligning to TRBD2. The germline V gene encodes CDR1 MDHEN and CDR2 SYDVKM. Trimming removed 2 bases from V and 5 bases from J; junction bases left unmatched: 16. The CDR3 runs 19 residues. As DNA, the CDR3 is TGTGCCAGCAGTTTACGGGCCACTGTCAGCGGGAGGCAACACAATGAGCAGTTCTTC. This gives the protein CASSLRATVSGRQHNEQFF.

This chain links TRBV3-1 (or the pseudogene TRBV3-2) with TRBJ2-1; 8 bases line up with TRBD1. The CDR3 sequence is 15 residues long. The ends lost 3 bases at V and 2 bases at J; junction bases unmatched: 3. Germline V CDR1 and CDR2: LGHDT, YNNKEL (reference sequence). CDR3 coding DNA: TGTGCCAGCAGCCACTGGACAGGGCCCTACAATGAGCAGTTCTTC. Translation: CASSHWTGPYNEQFF.

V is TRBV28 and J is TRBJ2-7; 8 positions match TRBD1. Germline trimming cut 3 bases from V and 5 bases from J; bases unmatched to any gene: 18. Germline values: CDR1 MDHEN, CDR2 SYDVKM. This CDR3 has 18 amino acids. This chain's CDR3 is CASSFSITDRGLRDEQYF. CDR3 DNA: TGTGCCAGCAGTTTCTCCATCACAGACAGGGGTTTAAGGGACGAGCAGTACTTC.

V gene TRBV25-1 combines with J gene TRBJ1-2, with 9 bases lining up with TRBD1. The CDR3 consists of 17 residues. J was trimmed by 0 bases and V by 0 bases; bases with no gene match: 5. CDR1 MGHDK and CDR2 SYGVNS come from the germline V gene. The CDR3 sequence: CASSEYRWTGANYGYTF. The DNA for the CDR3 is TGTGCCAGCAGTGAATATAGGTGGACAGGGGCTAACTATGGCTACACCTTC.

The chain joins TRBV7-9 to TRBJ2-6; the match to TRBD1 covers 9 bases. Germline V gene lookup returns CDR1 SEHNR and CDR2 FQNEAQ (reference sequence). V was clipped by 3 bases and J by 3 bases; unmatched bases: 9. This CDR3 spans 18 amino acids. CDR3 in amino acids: CASSFSGQGGGGANVLTF. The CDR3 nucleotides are TGTGCCAGCAGCTTTTCGGGACAGGGAGGTGGTGGGGCCAACGTCCTGACTTTC. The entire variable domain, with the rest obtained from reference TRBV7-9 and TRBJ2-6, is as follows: DTGVSQNPRHKITKRGQNVTFRCDPISEHNRLYWYRQTLGQGPEFLTYFQNEAQLEKSRLLSDRFSAERPKGSFSTLEIQRTEQGDSAMYLCASSFSGQGGGGANVLTFGAGSRLTVL.

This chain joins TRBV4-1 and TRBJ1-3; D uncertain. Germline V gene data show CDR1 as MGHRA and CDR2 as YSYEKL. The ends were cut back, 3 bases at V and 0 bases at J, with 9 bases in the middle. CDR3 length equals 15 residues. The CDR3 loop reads CASSQSIFSGNTIYF. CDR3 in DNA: TGCGCCAGCAGCCAGTCCATCTTCTCTGGAAACACCATATATTTT.

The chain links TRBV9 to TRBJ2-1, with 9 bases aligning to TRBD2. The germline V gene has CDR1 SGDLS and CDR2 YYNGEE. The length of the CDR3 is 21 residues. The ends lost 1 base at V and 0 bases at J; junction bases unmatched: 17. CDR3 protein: CASSVLPSLAGVQSSYNEQFF. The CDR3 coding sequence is TGTGCCAGCAGCGTACTCCCCTCCTTAGCGGGAGTCCAGAGCTCCTACAATGAGCAGTTCTTC.

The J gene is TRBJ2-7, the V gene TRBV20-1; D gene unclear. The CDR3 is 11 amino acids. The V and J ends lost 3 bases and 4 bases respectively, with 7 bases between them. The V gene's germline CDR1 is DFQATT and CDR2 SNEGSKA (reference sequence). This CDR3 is CSARYLYEQYF. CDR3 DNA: TGCAGTGCTAGGTACCTGTACGAGCAGTACTTC.

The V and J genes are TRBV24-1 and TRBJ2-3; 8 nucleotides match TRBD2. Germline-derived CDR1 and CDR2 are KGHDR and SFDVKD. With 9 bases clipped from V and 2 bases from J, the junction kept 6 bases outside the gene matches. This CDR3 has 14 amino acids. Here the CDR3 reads CATSGRGDTDTQYF. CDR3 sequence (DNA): TGTGCCACCTCCGGGAGGGGTGACACAGATACGCAGTATTTT.